This passage covers 5 T cell receptor beta chains from one sample sequenced in a study of cytomegalovirus exposure and HLA in healthy donors. Both 60 Vbeta primers and 13 Jbeta primers went into the PCR. Data came from immunoSEQ multiplex PCR; TCRdb stores just in-frame clones and leaves some out. The sample lists 100,000 to 150,000 clones; more than 70% were seen once. Sequencing input: PBMCs. The receptors shown here come from a man aged 30-40 years in good health and CMV-seronegative.

CDR3: CASSQEWASGGWGNIQYF. Here the CDR3 DNA reads TGCGCCAGCAGCCAAGAATGGGCTAGCGGGGGTTGGGGAAACATTCAGTACTTC. V usage is TRBV4-3 and J usage is TRBJ2-4, with 10 bases lining up with TRBD2. Unmatched junction bases numbered 11, after V lost 0 bases and J lost 6 bases. CDR1 and CDR2 from the germline V gene are LGHNA and YSLEER. The CDR3 is made up of 18 amino acids.

The chain recombines TRBV27 with TRBJ1-4; 8 bases line up with TRBD1. The CDR3 has 16 residues. In germline, CDR1 is MNHEY, CDR2 SMNVEV (reference sequence). Trimming removed 2 bases from V and 5 bases from J; junction bases left unmatched: 7. As DNA, the CDR3 is TGTGCCAGCAGTTTAAGGGACGGACAGGGAAATGAAAAACTGTTTTTT. Translated, it gives CASSLRDGQGNEKLFF.

This clone was picked up a small number of times. The gene calls are TRBV4-1 and TRBJ1-1, with a weak D call TRBD1 (6 bases). Germline-derived CDR1 and CDR2 are MGHRA and YSYEKL. This CDR3 is built from 17 residues. Trimming removed 1 base from V and 5 bases from J, with 20 bases in between. The CDR3 sequence is CASSQVGFRGGETEAFF. The CDR3 DNA sequence: TGCGCCAGCAGCCAAGTCGGGTTTCGGGGGGGCGAAACTGAAGCTTTCTTT.

This chain links TRBV25-1 with TRBJ2-3; D might be TRBD1 (6 bases). CDR3 length: 14 amino acids. Trimming removed 4 bases at V and 2 bases at J, with 10 bases between. Germline CDR1 reads MGHDK; CDR2 reads SYGVNS. The CDR3 loop reads CASSVQGPTDTQYF. The CDR3 nucleotides are TGTGCCAGCAGTGTCCAGGGGCCCACAGATACGCAGTATTTT.

The chain links TRBV10-1 to TRBJ2-1; 7 bases are shared with TRBD2. J gave up 2 bases and V 5 bases, and 3 bases lay outside the gene matches. The CDR3 is 14 residues long. The germline gives CDR1 WNHNN, CDR2 SYGVQD (reference sequence). The CDR3 bases are TGCGCCAGCAGTCAGGCGGGAGCCTACAATGAGCAGTTCTTC. This sequence encodes CASSQAGAYNEQFF.